Each of the 21 T cell receptor beta chains below was sequenced from the same sample in a study of T cell repertoires in cytomegalovirus infection. TCRdb reanalysed the reads using MiXCR and keeps one entry per CDR3 protein. This sample has roughly 340,000 distinct CDR3 sequences; about 27% occur once, and the top ten carry 20%. Their antigens are not known. The source material was cultured PBMCs, sampled from culture after CMV antigen stimulation. The receptors originated from a human donor in good health (CMV status not recorded). Some clones in this sample may be carry-over from other donors' samples.

The V gene is TRBV19, the J gene TRBJ2-1, with TRBD1 matching 8 bases. The CDR3 is 17 amino acids. V was clipped by 5 bases and J by 0 bases; unmatched bases: 9. Germline V gives CDR1 LNHDA, CDR2 SQIVND (reference sequence). The CDR3 protein is CASSFSGTGSSYNEQFF. In DNA, the CDR3 is TGTGCCAGTAGTTTCTCCGGGACAGGTAGCTCCTACAATGAGCAGTTCTTC.

This sequence joins TRBV7-9 and TRBJ1-2; D call uncertain. The CDR3 has 15 amino acids. Germline CDR1 and CDR2: SEHNR and FQNEAQ (reference sequence). The ends were cut back, 4 bases at V and 8 bases at J, with 20 bases in the middle. The CDR3 loop reads CASSSENKIVQGYTF. The CDR3 region has the DNA TGTGCCAGCAGCTCCGAGAACAAAATAGTCCAGGGCTACACCTTC. Full variable domain (remainder filled in from reference TRBV7-9 and TRBJ1-2): DTGVSQNPRHKITKRGQNVTFRCDPISEHNRLYWYRQTLGQGPEFLTYFQNEAQLEKSRLLSDRFSAERPKGSFSTLEIQRTEQGDSAMYLCASSSENKIVQGYTFGSGTRLTVV.

This clonotype was seen at least ten times. The chain joins TRBV20-1 to TRBJ2-3, with D perhaps TRBD1 (7 bases). This CDR3 region has 15 residues. CDR1 is DFQATT, CDR2 SNEGSKA, per germline (reference sequence). V shed 8 bases and J shed 0 bases, with 18 bases lying between them. CDR3 sequence: CSKRRAGQSTDTQYF. The DNA of the CDR3 is TGCAGTAAGAGACGGGCGGGACAGAGCACAGATACGCAGTATTTT.

This clonotype appeared a few times. The chain combines TRBV12-3 or TRBV12-4 with TRBJ2-1; TRBD2 aligns across 9 bases. The J segment lost 3 bases and the V segment lost 4 bases, leaving 4 bases of the junction unmatched. The CDR3 contains 15 residues. In nucleotides, the CDR3 is TGTGCCAGCAGTTGGGGTAGCGGGAGCTACAATGAGCAGTTCTTC. Amino acids: CASSWGSGSYNEQFF.

The V gene is TRBV7-9, the J gene TRBJ2-6; no reliable D call. The CDR3 is made up of 15 amino acids. Trimming removed 5 bases from V and 4 bases from J, with 12 bases in between. Germline V gives CDR1 SEHNR, CDR2 FQNEAQ (reference sequence). CDR3 in amino acids: CASSPRAVGANVLTF. CDR3 nucleotides: TGTGCCAGCAGCCCCAGAGCTGTGGGGGCCAACGTCCTGACTTTC.

This clonotype was seen just once. The rearrangement uses TRBV20-1 and TRBJ1-2, with a possible D match to TRBD1 (6 bases). The germline V gene has CDR1 DFQATT and CDR2 SNEGSKA (reference sequence). Trimming removed 5 bases at V and 6 bases at J, with 10 bases between. There are 11 residues in the CDR3. Here the CDR3 DNA reads TGCAGTGCTTCAGGGGCGGATGGCTACACCTTC. Its translation is CSASGADGYTF.

V and J are TRBV14 and TRBJ2-1; TRBD2 might be the D (7 bases). The germline V gene has CDR1 SGHDN and CDR2 FVKESK. Trimming stripped 6 bases from V and 2 bases from J, with 11 bases between. CDR3 size: 14 residues. CDR3 DNA sequence: TGTGCCAGCAGGGGGGCGGGGGCCTACAATGAGCAGTTCTTC. Translating gives CASRGAGAYNEQFF.

This clonotype came up many times. The V and J genes are TRBV7-8 and TRBJ2-1; 13 bases align to TRBD2. CDR1 is SGHVS and CDR2 is FQNEAQ in the germline V gene. CDR3 length equals 18 residues. V lost 4 bases, J lost 3 bases, and 9 bases stayed unmatched. The DNA of the CDR3 is TGTGCCAGCAGCTCGGGACTAGCGGGATTCGACATCTACAATGAGCAGTTCTTC. Translated: CASSSGLAGFDIYNEQFF. Full variable domain (remainder filled in from reference TRBV7-8 and TRBJ2-1): GAGVSQSPRYKVAKRGQDVALRCDPISGHVSLFWYQQALGQGPEFLTYFQNEAQLDKSGLPSDRFFAERPEGSVSTLKIQRTQQEDSAVYLCASSSGLAGFDIYNEQFFGPGTRLTVL.

This clonotype was counted ten times or more. The rearrangement links TRBV7-2 to TRBJ2-3, with 7 bases lining up with TRBD1. This CDR3 spans 16 amino acids. Germline lookup yields CDR1 SGHTA and CDR2 FQGNSA. The J segment lost 0 bases and the V segment lost 5 bases, leaving 8 bases of the junction unmatched. The DNA of the CDR3 is TGTGCCAGCAGCAAGAGGGACAGCCCTAGCACAGATACGCAGTATTTT. Translating gives CASSKRDSPSTDTQYF.

The chain joins TRBV11-2 to TRBJ2-1; TRBD2 aligns across 11 bases. Unmatched junction bases numbered 5, after V lost 6 bases and J lost 7 bases. The CDR3 contains 14 residues. The germline gives CDR1 SGHAT, CDR2 FQNNGV. The chain's CDR3 is CASRTSGGGNEQFF. CDR3 in DNA: TGTGCCAGCAGAACTAGCGGGGGTGGAAATGAGCAGTTCTTC.

This clonotype was seen ten or more times. The V gene is TRBV7-7, the J gene TRBJ2-1; 7 nucleotides align to TRBD2. V was clipped by 1 base and J by 7 bases; unmatched bases: 10. Germline CDR1 is SSHAT and CDR2 is FNYEAQ (reference sequence). This CDR3 has 16 amino acids. The CDR3 protein is CASSLGAGTTTNEQFF. Here the CDR3 DNA reads TGTGCCAGCAGCTTAGGGGCAGGGACTACCACTAATGAGCAGTTCTTC.

The chain uses TRBV3-1 and TRBJ2-1, with 7 bases lining up with TRBD1. The CDR3 consists of 14 residues. The germline V gene has CDR1 LGHDT and CDR2 YNNKEL (reference sequence). Trimming cost V 4 bases and J 3 bases; bases outside gene matches: 3. The CDR3 region is CASSRGTDYNEQFF. CDR3 coding DNA: TGTGCCAGCAGCCGGGGGACAGACTACAATGAGCAGTTCTTC.

The chain carries TRBV19 and TRBJ2-6; D unresolved. CDR1 LNHDA and CDR2 SQIVND come from the germline V gene (reference sequence). The length of the CDR3 is 16 residues. The ends were cut back, 4 bases at V and 2 bases at J, with 12 bases in the middle. CDR3 sequence: CASSRRALAGANVLTF. DNA for the CDR3: TGTGCCAGTAGTAGGAGAGCTCTAGCTGGGGCCAACGTCCTGACTTTC.

This clonotype turned up a few times. The chain has TRBV7-2 and TRBJ2-2; D possibly corresponds to TRBD2 (5 bases). This CDR3 region has 16 residues. V gave up 1 base and J gave up 7 bases, with 16 bases separating them. The V gene's germline CDR1 is SGHTA and CDR2 FQGNSA. The CDR3 bases are TGTGCCAGCAGCTTAGGGGTGGCCATGGGGAGCGGGGAGCTGTTTTTT. Its translation is CASSLGVAMGSGELFF.

To note about this clonotype: With a much larger clone just one base away, this may be a read error. The V gene is TRBV7-9, the J gene TRBJ2-7, with D unresolved. V lost 5 bases to trimming and J lost 3 bases, with 5 bases between them. Germline V lookup: CDR1 SEHNR, CDR2 FQNEAQ (reference sequence). The CDR3 loop spans 11 amino acids. CDR3 coding DNA: TGTGCCAGCAGCCCGATCTACGAGCAGTACTTC. Translated, it gives CASSPIYEQYF.

This clonotype was observed a handful of times. Its ends do not fully match the called genes, so a read error is possible. The chain uses TRBV12-3 or TRBV12-4 and TRBJ2-7; 11 nucleotides match TRBD1. CDR3 length: 14 amino acids. CDR3 in amino acids: CASSSHGTGGIRDF. The CDR3 nucleotides read TGTGCCAGCAGCTCGCACGGGACAGGGGGAATTCGGGACTTC.

V and J are TRBV7-9 and TRBJ2-7; D gene unclear. The CDR3 extends over 15 amino acids. Germline-derived CDR1 and CDR2 are SEHNR and FQNEAQ (reference sequence). V was cut by 3 bases and J by 5 bases, with 17 bases left in between. The CDR3: CASSFSTQINDEQYF. In DNA form, the CDR3 reads TGTGCCAGCAGCTTCTCTACTCAGATCAACGACGAGCAGTACTTC.

This clonotype was seen only a few times. V usage is TRBV19 and J usage is TRBJ2-1, with 10 bases that match TRBD2. CDR1 LNHDA and CDR2 SQIVND come from the germline V gene (reference sequence). CDR3 length: 14 residues. Trimming at V came to 3 bases and at J to 7 bases, leaving 3 bases not matched to a gene. CDR3 region: CASSMSGRVNEQFF. The CDR3 DNA reads TGTGCCAGTAGTATGAGCGGGAGGGTTAATGAGCAGTTCTTC.

The chain combines TRBV11-2 with TRBJ1-2; TRBD1 agrees at 8 bases. The CDR3 length is 16 residues. Germline V gene lookup returns CDR1 SGHAT and CDR2 FQNNGV. The V and J ends lost 5 bases and 3 bases, in that order; junction bases with no gene match: 11. The CDR3 coding sequence is TGTGCCAGCAGCACGTACAGGGGGGAGGCGGACTATGGCTACACCTTC. Translating gives CASSTYRGEADYGYTF. The full variable domain, with the rest looked up from reference TRBV11-2 and TRBJ1-2, is EAGVAQSPRYKIIEKRQSVAFWCNPISGHATLYWYQQILGQGPKLLIQFQNNGVVDDSQLPKDRFSAERLKGVDSTLKIQPAKLEDSAVYLCASSTYRGEADYGYTFGSGTRLTVV.

This chain links TRBV5-1 with TRBJ1-1; D ambiguous. V was trimmed by 4 bases and J by 10 bases, leaving 17 bases between them. In germline, CDR1 is SGHRS, CDR2 YFSETQ. The CDR3 extends over 13 amino acids. This CDR3 is CASSPQDEIRAFF. The CDR3 bases are TGCGCCAGCAGCCCGCAGGACGAAATTCGAGCTTTCTTT.

The chain joins TRBV6-5 to TRBJ2-3, with TRBD2 identical over 10 bases. Germline V CDR1 and CDR2: MNHEY, SVGAGI. The junction had 5 bases not matched to a gene; V was cut back by 5 bases and J by 0 bases. The CDR3 covers 16 residues. The chain's CDR3 is CASSNVAGGSTDTQYF. CDR3 coding DNA: TGTGCCAGCAGTAACGTAGCGGGGGGCAGCACAGATACGCAGTATTTT.